This T cell receptor beta chain derives from a study of T-cell reconstitution after alpha-beta-depleted transplantation in children. A word on this clonotype: What it binds is unknown.

Preparing the TCRbeta library involved the use of unique molecular identifiers. TCRdb ran MiXCR on the PCR reads and lists one entry per CDR3 protein. This repertoire shows 100,000 to 120,000 distinct CDR3 sequences, approximately 6.4% found once; its top ten account for 20% to 25%. General study points: Reportedly, only several hundred clones from non-depleted graft cells drove alpha-beta T-cell counts at about two months. Some patients showed high day-60 TCRbeta diversity, which derived from surviving recipient T cells and thymic progenitors. When one year had passed after transplant, most T-cell counts and diversity came from newly produced T cells.

CDR3 length: 13 residues. The junction had 7 bases not matched to a gene; V was cut back by 5 bases and J by 8 bases. Per the germline V gene, CDR1 is SEHNR and CDR2 is FQNEAQ (reference sequence). The rearrangement uses TRBV7-9 and TRBJ1-2; 8 bases map to TRBD1. The sample was PBMCs, mostly from graft donor cells, taken 360 days after TCRalphabeta/CD19-depleted stem cell transplant. The sequence derives from a male patient under 10 years old who had a stem cell transplant for acute lymphoblastic leukemia, so the T cells may come from the graft donor. CDR3: CASSPQDRVGYTF. CDR3 nucleotides: TGTGCCAGCAGCCCACAGGACAGGGTAGGCTACACCTTC.